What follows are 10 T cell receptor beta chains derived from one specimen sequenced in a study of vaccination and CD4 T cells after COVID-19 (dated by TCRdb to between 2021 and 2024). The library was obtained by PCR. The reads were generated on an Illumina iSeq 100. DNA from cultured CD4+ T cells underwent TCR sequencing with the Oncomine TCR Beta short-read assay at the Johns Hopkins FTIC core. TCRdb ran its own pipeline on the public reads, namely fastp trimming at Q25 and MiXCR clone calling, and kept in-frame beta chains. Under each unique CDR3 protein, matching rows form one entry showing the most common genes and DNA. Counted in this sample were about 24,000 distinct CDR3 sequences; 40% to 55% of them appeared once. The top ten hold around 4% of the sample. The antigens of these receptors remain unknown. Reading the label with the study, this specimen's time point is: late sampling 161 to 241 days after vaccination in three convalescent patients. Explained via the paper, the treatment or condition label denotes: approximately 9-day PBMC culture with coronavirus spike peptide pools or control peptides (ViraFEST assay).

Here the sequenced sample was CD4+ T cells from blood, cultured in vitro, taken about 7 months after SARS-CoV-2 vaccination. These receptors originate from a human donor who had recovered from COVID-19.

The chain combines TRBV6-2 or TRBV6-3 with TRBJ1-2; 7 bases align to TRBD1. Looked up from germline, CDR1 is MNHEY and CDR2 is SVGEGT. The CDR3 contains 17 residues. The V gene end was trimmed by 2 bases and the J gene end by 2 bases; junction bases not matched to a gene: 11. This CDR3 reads CASSYQQPRGPNYGYTF. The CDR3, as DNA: TGTGCCAGCAGTTACCAGCAGCCTAGGGGGCCCAACTATGGCTACACCTTC.

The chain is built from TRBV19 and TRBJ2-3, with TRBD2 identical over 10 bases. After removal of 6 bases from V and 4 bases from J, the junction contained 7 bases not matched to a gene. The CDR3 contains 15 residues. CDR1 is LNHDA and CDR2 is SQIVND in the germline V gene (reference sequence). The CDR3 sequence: CASSPLAGAADTQYF. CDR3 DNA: TGTGCCAGTAGCCCCCTAGCGGGAGCGGCAGATACGCAGTATTTT.

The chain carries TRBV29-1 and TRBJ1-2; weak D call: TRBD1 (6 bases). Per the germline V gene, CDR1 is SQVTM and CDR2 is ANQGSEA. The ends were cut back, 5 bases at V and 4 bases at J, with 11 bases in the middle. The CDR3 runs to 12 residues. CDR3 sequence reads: CSVFTGSYGYTF. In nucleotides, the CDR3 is TGCAGCGTTTTCACAGGGAGCTATGGCTACACCTTC.

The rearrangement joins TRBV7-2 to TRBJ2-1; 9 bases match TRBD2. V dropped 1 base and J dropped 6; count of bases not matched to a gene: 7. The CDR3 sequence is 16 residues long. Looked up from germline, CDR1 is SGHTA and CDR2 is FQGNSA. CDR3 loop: CASSLVALAGINEQFF. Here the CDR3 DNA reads TGTGCCAGCAGCTTAGTCGCGCTAGCGGGGATCAATGAGCAGTTCTTC. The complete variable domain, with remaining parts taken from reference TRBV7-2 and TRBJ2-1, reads GAGVSQSPSNKVTEKGKDVELRCDPISGHTALYWYRQSLGQGLEFLIYFQGNSAPDKSGLPSDRFSAERTGGSVSTLTIQRTQQEDSAVYLCASSLVALAGINEQFFGPGTRLTVL.

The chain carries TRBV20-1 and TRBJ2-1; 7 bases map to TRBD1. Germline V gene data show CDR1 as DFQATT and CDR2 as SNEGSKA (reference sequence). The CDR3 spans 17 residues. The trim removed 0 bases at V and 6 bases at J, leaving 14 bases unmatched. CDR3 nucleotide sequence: TGCAGTGCTAGAGATCCTCGACGGGACAGCCAGAGCAATGAGCAGTTCTTC. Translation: CSARDPRRDSQSNEQFF.

The CDR3 is CASSIDSGANVLTF. CDR3 in DNA: TGTGCCAGTAGTATTGACTCTGGGGCCAACGTCCTGACTTTC. This chain joins TRBV19 and TRBJ2-6; D is unclear. V lost 3 bases to trimming and J lost 0 bases, with 3 bases between them. The CDR3 extends over 14 amino acids. Germline CDR1 reads LNHDA; CDR2 reads SQIVND (reference sequence). The full variable domain, in which reference TRBV19 and TRBJ2-6 provide the parts outside the CDR3, is DGGITQSPKYLFRKEGQNVTLSCEQNLNHDAMYWYRQDPGQGLRLIYYSQIVNDFQKGDIAEGYSVSREKKESFPLTVTSAQKNPTAFYLCASSIDSGANVLTFGAGSRLTVL.

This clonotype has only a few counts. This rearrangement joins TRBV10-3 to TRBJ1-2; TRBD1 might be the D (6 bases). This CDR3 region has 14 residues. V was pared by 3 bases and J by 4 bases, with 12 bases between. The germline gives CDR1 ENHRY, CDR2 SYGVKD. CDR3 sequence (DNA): TGTGCCATCAGTGAAAACAGGGAAAGCTATGGCTACACCTTC. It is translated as CAISENRESYGYTF.

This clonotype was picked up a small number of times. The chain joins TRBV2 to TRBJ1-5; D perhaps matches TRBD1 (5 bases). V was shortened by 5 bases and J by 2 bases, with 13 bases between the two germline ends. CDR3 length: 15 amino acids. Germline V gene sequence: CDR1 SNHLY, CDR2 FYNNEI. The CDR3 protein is CASSPPGNRNQPQHF. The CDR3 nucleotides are TGTGCCAGCAGTCCCCCAGGGAACCGCAATCAGCCCCAGCATTTT.

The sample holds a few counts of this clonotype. Here the CDR3 reads CASSARDTGELFF. Here the CDR3 DNA reads TGTGCCAGCAGTGCCAGGGACACCGGGGAGCTGTTTTTT. This rearrangement joins TRBV6-4 to TRBJ2-2; a possible D gene is TRBD1 (5 bases). Looked up from germline, CDR1 is MRHNA and CDR2 is SNTAGT. V lost 4 bases and J 3 bases, leaving 6 bases between the germline ends. The CDR3 extends over 13 amino acids.

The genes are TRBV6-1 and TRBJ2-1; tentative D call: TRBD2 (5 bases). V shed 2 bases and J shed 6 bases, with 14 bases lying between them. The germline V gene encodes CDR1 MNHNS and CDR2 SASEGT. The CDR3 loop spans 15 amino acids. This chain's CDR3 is CASSEHVGVFNEQFF. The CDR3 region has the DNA TGTGCCAGCAGTGAACATGTGGGAGTTTTCAATGAGCAGTTCTTC.